This TCR beta chain emerged from a study of T cell clonality in common variable immunodeficiency. This clone was seen only a few times. What it recognizes is unknown. Generated by immunoSEQ multiplex PCR, the TCRdb table keeps only in-frame clones and is missing some. Observed are 30,000 to 40,000 clones, no singletons, with the top ten taking 8% to 10%. Study-wide results and limits: CVID subjects showed higher TCRbeta clonality than healthy controls.

This sequence was found in a person aged 18 to 75 in good health. The source material was peripheral blood mononuclear cells.

The CDR3 DNA, read in part, is TGTGCCAGCTCACCACCGACTAGCGGGCTGGACACAGATACC. It encodes CASSPPTSGLDTDT. The entire CDR3 protein is CASSPPTSGLDTDTYTF. The chain recombines TRBV18 with TRBJ1-2; the D gene is possibly TRBD1 (5 bases). The read gets to within 3 residues of the CDR3 end, and the germline J gene fills in the rest. The CDR3 spans 17 residues. The germline gives CDR1 KGHSH, CDR2 LQKENI.